This entry describes one T cell receptor (beta chain). Per the original methods: Amplification of reference gene primers provided the estimated nucleated cell counts. The repertoire was sequenced with immunoSEQ multiplex PCR; TCRdb's copy has only in-frame clones and lacks some. Clone size and the V and J calls come from that table; the DNA yielded D and trimming. Among 200,000 or so clones listed, roughly nine tenths were seen once. The CDR3 is 14 residues long. Germline CDR1 is ENHRY and CDR2 is SYGVKD. The V and J ends lost 3 bases and 4 bases respectively, with 12 bases between them. The entry originates in a study of blood T cell repertoires in COVID-19.

The chain combines TRBV10-3 with TRBJ1-1; D not resolved. Sequencing was performed on peripheral blood. The source of this sequence is a man between 40 and 49 years old with active or convalescent COVID-19. The CDR3, as DNA: TGTGCCATCAGTGAACCGGAGAGAGGCACTGAAGCTTTCTTT. This sequence encodes CAISEPERGTEAFF.